The clone carrying this T cell receptor (beta chain) was detected many times. These data originate in a study of T cells in Graves' hyperthyroidism and ophthalmopathy. V was shortened by 3 bases and J by 7 bases, with 13 bases between the two germline ends. The CDR3 runs to 15 residues. Germline CDR1 is MNHNS and CDR2 is SASEGT. It was RNA transcripts that yielded the amplified TCR beta CDR3 regions. First-round RT-PCR targeting the TCR CDR3 was performed with the HTBI primer set. TCRdb processed the multiplex PCR reads anew with MiXCR; each CDR3 protein has one entry. The sample contains some 760,000 distinct CDR3 sequences, around 13% of which appear only once.

The clonotype originates from a woman between 18 and 30 years old with Graves' hyperthyroidism. The rearrangement joins TRBV6-1 to TRBJ1-6; D not certain. Input material: blood. For the CDR3, the DNA is TGTGCCAGCAGTGAGAGACGGGTACCAAATTCACCCCTCCACTTT. It codes for CASSERRVPNSPLHF.